What follows describes a single TCR beta chain. The CDR3 length is 14 residues. Trimming cost V 11 bases and J 2 bases, with 16 bases left between them. Germline V gives CDR1 SNHLY, CDR2 FYNNEI. This sample stems from a study of blood T cell repertoires in COVID-19. Study-wide context: Samples representing acute and convalescent COVID-19 were sourced from the United States, Italy and Spain. The analysed material was cDNA or gDNA that came from T cells, B-cell-depleted T cells, or PBMCs.

In the source study's methods: The authors estimated nucleated cell counts from reference gene primer amplification. Produced via immunoSEQ multiplex PCR; TCRdb's table is partial and in-frame only. That table furnishes V, J and clone size, whereas the DNA furnished D and trimming. The repertoire has over 600,000 clones, about 90% of them found once; the top ten carry over 0.2%. Input material: peripheral blood. The J gene is TRBJ2-1, the V gene TRBV2; possibly TRBD1 for D (5 bases). This receptor was obtained from a woman aged 18-35 years with acute or convalescent COVID-19. CDR3 region: CAAPQRGTYNEQFF. The CDR3, as DNA: TGTGCCGCACCACAAAGGGGAACCTACAATGAGCAGTTCTTC.